The entry below gives a single T cell receptor beta chain sequence along with its context. Its specificity is unknown. The sample is drawn from a study of memory CD4+ T cells and cytomegalovirus serostatus. Germline loops: CDR1 SGHRS, CDR2 YFSETQ. The CDR3 has 16 amino acids. The ends were cut back, 0 bases at V and 1 base at J, with 13 bases in the middle. Per the authors' pipeline: Out-of-frame sequences were removed, leaving around 2.2 million distinct TCRbeta sequences. TCRdb's table, derived via immunoSEQ multiplex PCR, lists solely in-frame clones and lacks some. D and trimming were read from the DNA, whereas the V and J calls and clone size are those reported in that table. The data hold around 45,000 clones, with 60% to 80% observed a single time. Study-level results: About 40% of the roughly 150 known CMV-associated TCRbeta sequences appeared in CD4+ memory. Repertoires predicted CMV serostatus with median bootstrapped AUC of roughly 0.95.

Single viable CD3+CD4+CD8-CD45RO+ cells were sorted as the memory CD4+ T cells. Total CD4+ T cells were enriched by CD4 positive selection. The chain couples TRBV5-1 to TRBJ2-5; maybe TRBD2 (6 bases). This receptor was obtained from an adult in good health and CMV-seropositive. The sequencing sample was made of memory CD4+ T cells from blood. The CDR3 here is CASSLGGASVQETQYF. The CDR3, as DNA: TGCGCCAGCAGCTTGGGTGGGGCTAGCGTCCAAGAGACCCAGTACTTC.